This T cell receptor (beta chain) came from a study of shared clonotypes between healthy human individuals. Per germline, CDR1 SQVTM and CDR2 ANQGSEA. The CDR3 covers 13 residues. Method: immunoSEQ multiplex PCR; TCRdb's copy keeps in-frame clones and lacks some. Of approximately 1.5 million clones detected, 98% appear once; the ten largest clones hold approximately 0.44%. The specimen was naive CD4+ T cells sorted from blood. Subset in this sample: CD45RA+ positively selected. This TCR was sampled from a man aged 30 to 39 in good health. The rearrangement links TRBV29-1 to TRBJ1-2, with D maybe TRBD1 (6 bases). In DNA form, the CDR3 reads TGCAGTGCGGAAGGGGGATCTAACTATGGCTACACCTTC. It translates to CSAEGGSNYGYTF. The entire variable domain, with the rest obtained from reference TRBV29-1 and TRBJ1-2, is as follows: SAVISQKPSRDICQRGTSLTIQCQVDSQVTMMFWYRQQPGQSLTLIATANQGSEATYESGFVIDKFPISRPNLTFSTLTVSNMSPEDSSIYLCSAEGGSNYGYTFGSGTRLTVV.